Each of the 16 T cell receptor beta chains below was sequenced from the same sample in a study of blood T cell repertoires in COVID-19. Sequencing used immunoSEQ multiplex PCR; TCRdb keeps in-frame clones, though not all of them. Of 150,000 or so clones listed, 80% to 90% were seen once; the top ten hold around 6.1%. Sequencing used peripheral blood. These receptors all stem from a man aged 80 or over with acute or convalescent COVID-19.

V and J are TRBV6-5 and TRBJ1-1; D is uncertain. CDR1 is MNHEY, CDR2 SVGAGI, per germline. The length of the CDR3 is 15 residues. V was shortened by 0 bases and J by 5 bases, with 13 bases between the two germline ends. The CDR3 region is CASSYSPRMDTEAFF. CDR3 nucleotides: TGTGCCAGCAGTTACTCGCCGAGGATGGATACTGAAGCTTTCTTT.

The chain is built from TRBV20-1 and TRBJ1-1; D uncertain. This CDR3 comprises 11 residues. V lost 8 bases, J lost 1 base, and 8 bases lay in between. Germline CDR1 reads DFQATT; CDR2 reads SNEGSKA (reference sequence). CDR3 loop: CSPTQNTEAFF. CDR3 sequence (DNA): TGCAGTCCAACACAGAACACTGAAGCTTTCTTT.

V is TRBV24-1 and J is TRBJ1-5, with D possibly matching TRBD1 (5 bases). The germline V gene encodes CDR1 KGHDR and CDR2 SFDVKD. This CDR3 has 17 residues. Trimming shortened V by 2 bases and J by 7 bases, and 20 bases separated the two germline ends. The CDR3 reads CATSDSLGGGVVQPQHF. The CDR3 DNA sequence: TGTGCCACCAGTGATTCCCTCGGGGGTGGGGTTGTCCAGCCCCAGCATTTT.

This chain links TRBV5-4 with TRBJ2-4, with 9 bases lining up with TRBD1. Trimming removed 0 bases from V and 1 base from J; junction bases left unmatched: 8. The CDR3 consists of 18 residues. Germline V gives CDR1 SGHNT, CDR2 YYREEE (reference sequence). The CDR3 DNA is TGTGCCAGCAGCTTGGACCCCCCGGGACAGGGTGCCAAAAACATTCAGTACTTC. Amino acid sequence: CASSLDPPGQGAKNIQYF. Full variable domain (missing parts from reference TRBV5-4 and TRBJ2-4): ETGVTQSPTHLIKTRGQQVTLRCSSQSGHNTVSWYQQALGQGPQFIFQYYREEENGRGNFPPRFSGLQFPNYSSELNVNALELDDSALYLCASSLDPPGQGAKNIQYFGAGTRLSVL.

The chain carries TRBV12-3 or TRBV12-4 and TRBJ2-3; D unclear. The V gene lost 3 bases and the J gene lost 6 bases, with 4 bases spanning the gap. The CDR3 is 11 amino acids. DNA of the CDR3: TGTGCCAGCAGTTTCGGGGATACGCAGTATTTT. This gives the protein CASSFGDTQYF.

The chain uses TRBV2 and TRBJ2-7; 8 bases fit TRBD2. After removal of 10 bases from V and 7 bases from J, the junction contained 15 bases not matched to a gene. The germline CDR1 and CDR2 sequences are SNHLY and FYNNEI. This CDR3 is 14 amino acids long. This chain's CDR3 is CATLEDGRAGEQYF. The CDR3 DNA reads TGTGCCACCCTCGAAGACGGGAGGGCGGGGGAGCAGTACTTC.

The V and J genes are TRBV6-5 and TRBJ2-2; 8 bases fit TRBD2. V shed 6 bases, J shed 4 bases, and the junction held 1 base outside the gene matches. There are 13 residues in the CDR3. Per the germline V gene, CDR1 is MNHEY and CDR2 is SVGAGI. The CDR3 coding sequence is TGTGCCAGCAGAAGCGGGGGCACCGGGGAGCTGTTTTTT. Its protein product is CASRSGGTGELFF.

The gene calls are TRBV18 and TRBJ2-1; D might be TRBD2 (5 bases). Trimming stripped 3 bases from V and 0 bases from J, with 9 bases between. CDR1 KGHSH and CDR2 LQKENI come from the germline V gene. The CDR3 consists of 15 residues. CDR3 residues: CASSPGLSSYNEQFF. CDR3 in DNA: TGTGCCAGCTCACCCGGACTTAGCTCCTACAATGAGCAGTTCTTC.

The chain uses TRBV6-5 and TRBJ1-5; no definite D call. Trimming shortened V by 6 bases and J by 3 bases, and 9 bases separated the two germline ends. The CDR3 runs to 13 residues. Germline V lookup: CDR1 MNHEY, CDR2 SVGAGI. The CDR3 is CASSDTPNQPQHF. The CDR3 DNA reads as TGTGCCAGCAGCGACACACCCAATCAGCCCCAGCATTTT.

The J gene is TRBJ1-1, the V gene TRBV5-1; 9 nucleotides align to TRBD1. The CDR3 is 14 residues long. CDR1 SGHRS and CDR2 YFSETQ come from the germline V gene. V shed 4 bases and J 3 bases; nucleotides not matched to a gene: 4. The CDR3 here is CASSGGQGYTEAFF. In DNA, the CDR3 is TGCGCCAGCAGCGGAGGACAGGGGTACACTGAAGCTTTCTTT.

This chain joins TRBV18 and TRBJ2-3, with 8 bases that match TRBD1. The V gene end was trimmed by 4 bases and the J gene end by 8 bases; junction bases not matched to a gene: 8. The germline V gene encodes CDR1 KGHSH and CDR2 LQKENI. This CDR3 region has 14 residues. This chain's CDR3 is CASSRDRRRGTQYF. In nucleotides, the CDR3 is TGTGCCAGCTCACGGGACAGGCGCAGGGGTACGCAGTATTTT.

The chain is built from TRBV6-5 and TRBJ1-2; a weak D match, TRBD1 (6 bases). The germline CDR1 and CDR2 sequences are MNHEY and SVGAGI. The CDR3 covers 13 residues. Trimming left V 8 bases short and J 0 bases short, with 10 bases between. The CDR3 DNA sequence: TGTGCCAGCCACAGGGACCCTAACTATGGCTACACCTTC. Its translation: CASHRDPNYGYTF.

The J gene is TRBJ2-7, the V gene TRBV14; possibly TRBD1 for D (6 bases). The CDR3 has 15 residues. Germline values: CDR1 SGHDN, CDR2 FVKESK. Trimming pared 3 bases from V and 2 bases from J, leaving 14 bases between. The CDR3 DNA reads TGTGCCAGCAGCCACCGGAGAGGGACACCCTACGAGCAGTACTTC. Protein product: CASSHRRGTPYEQYF.

V and J are TRBV6-1 and TRBJ2-5; 8 bases map to TRBD1. In germline, CDR1 is MNHNS, CDR2 SASEGT. V gave up 0 bases and J gave up 4 bases; unmatched junction bases: 7. CDR3 length: 16 amino acids. For the CDR3, the DNA is TGTGCCAGCAGTGAAGCGCCAGGGGGCATGGGAGAGACCCAGTACTTC. Encoded protein: CASSEAPGGMGETQYF.

Note on this clone: At the DNA level, this CDR3 is encoded by other sequences in the same sample as well. The CDR3 here is CASDPTGNTGELFF. The CDR3 coding sequence is TGCGCCAGCGACCCCACAGGGAACACCGGGGAGCTGTTTTTT. The gene calls are TRBV5-1 and TRBJ2-2; D is possibly TRBD1 (5 bases). CDR1 SGHRS and CDR2 YFSETQ come from the germline V gene. This CDR3 contains 14 residues. V lost 7 bases to trimming and J lost 1 base, with 11 bases between them.

In nucleotides, the CDR3 is TGTGCCAGTAGTATAGGAGTAGCGGGGTTCTACTACAATGAGCAGTTCTTC. Translation: CASSIGVAGFYYNEQFF. The chain carries TRBV19 and TRBJ2-1; 8 bases are shared with TRBD2. The CDR3 is made up of 17 amino acids. Germline-derived CDR1 and CDR2 are LNHDA and SQIVND (reference sequence). J gave up 3 bases and V 1 base, and 8 bases lay outside the gene matches.